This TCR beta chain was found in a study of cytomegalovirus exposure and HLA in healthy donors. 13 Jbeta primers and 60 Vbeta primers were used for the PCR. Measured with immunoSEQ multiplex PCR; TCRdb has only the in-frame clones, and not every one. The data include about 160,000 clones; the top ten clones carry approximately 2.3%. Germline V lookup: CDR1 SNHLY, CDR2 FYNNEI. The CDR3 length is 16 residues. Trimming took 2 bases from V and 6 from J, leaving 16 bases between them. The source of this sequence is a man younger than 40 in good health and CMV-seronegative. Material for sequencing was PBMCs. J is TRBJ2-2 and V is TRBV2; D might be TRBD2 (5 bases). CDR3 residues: CASSEYRRGLAGELFF. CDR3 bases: TGTGCCAGCAGTGAATACAGACGAGGGCTTGCCGGGGAGCTGTTTTTT.